This T cell receptor (beta chain) was documented in a study of blood T cell repertoires in COVID-19. Background on the study: The origin of the acute and convalescent COVID-19 samples was the United States, Italy and Spain.

TCRdb keeps only in-frame clones here, not all; method: immunoSEQ multiplex PCR. The sample shows 300,000 or so clones, 70% to 90% of them seen only once. The source of this sequence is a woman under 30 who had recovered from COVID-19. The specimen was PBMCs or T cells enriched from blood (not recorded which).

The CDR3 reads CASSLYTDRVQTQYF. In DNA, the CDR3 is TGTGCCAGCAGCTTGTATACGGACAGGGTACAGACCCAGTACTTC. The gene calls are TRBV5-6 and TRBJ2-5, with TRBD1 identical over 8 bases. V dropped 1 base and J dropped 6; count of bases not matched to a gene: 8. Germline V gives CDR1 SGHDT, CDR2 YYEEEE. The CDR3 contains 15 residues.